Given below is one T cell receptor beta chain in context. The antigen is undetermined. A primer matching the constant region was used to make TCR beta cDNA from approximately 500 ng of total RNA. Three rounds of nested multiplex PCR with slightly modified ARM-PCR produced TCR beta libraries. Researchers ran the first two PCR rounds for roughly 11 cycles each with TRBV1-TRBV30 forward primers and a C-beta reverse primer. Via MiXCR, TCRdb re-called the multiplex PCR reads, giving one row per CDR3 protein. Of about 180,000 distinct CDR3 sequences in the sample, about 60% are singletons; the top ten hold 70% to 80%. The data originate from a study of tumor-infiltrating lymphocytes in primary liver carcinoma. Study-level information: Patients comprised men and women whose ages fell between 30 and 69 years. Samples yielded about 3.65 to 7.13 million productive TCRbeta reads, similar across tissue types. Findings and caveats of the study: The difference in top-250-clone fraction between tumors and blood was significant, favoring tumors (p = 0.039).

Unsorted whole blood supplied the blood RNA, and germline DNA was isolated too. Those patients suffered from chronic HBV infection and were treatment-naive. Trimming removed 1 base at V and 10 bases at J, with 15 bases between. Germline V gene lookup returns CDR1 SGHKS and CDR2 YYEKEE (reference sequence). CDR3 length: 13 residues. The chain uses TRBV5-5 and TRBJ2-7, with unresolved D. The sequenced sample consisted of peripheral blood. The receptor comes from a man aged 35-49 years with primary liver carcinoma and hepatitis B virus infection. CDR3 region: CASSLNPQEVQYF. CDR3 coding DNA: TGTGCCAGCAGCTTGAATCCTCAGGAAGTTCAGTACTTC.